These T cell receptor beta chains were read from a single sample in a study of somatic mutations in cytotoxic T cells in rheumatoid arthritis. The data were produced by immunoSEQ multiplex PCR, yet TCRdb's version contains in-frame clones alone and is incomplete. Of some 10,000 clones listed, over 80% are singletons. The specimen was CD8+ T cells sorted from blood. The receptors come from a woman aged 18-30 years with rheumatoid arthritis. Both conserved end residues are part of each CDR3.

CDR3 protein: CASSQGVSGEGDTQYF
V gene: TRBV4-2

CDR3 protein: CSVSLAGMETQYF
V gene: TRBV29-1

CDR3 protein: CASNFRTRGPRGNEQFF
V gene: TRBV7-9

CDR3 protein: CASRTSGASNTGELFF
V gene: TRBV19

CDR3 protein: CASSPGQGMGNIQYF
V gene: TRBV5-6

CDR3 protein: CASSLTSVGTDTQYF
V gene: TRBV11-2

CDR3 protein: CASSFPGRVYEQYF
V gene: TRBV28

CDR3 protein: CASSFSTSGGAGSTDTQYF
V gene: TRBV27

CDR3 protein: CASSSVAYEQYF
V gene: TRBV27

CDR3 protein: CASSLPRDRDEKLFF
V gene: TRBV7-9

CDR3 protein: CASSSPGQPPYEQYF
V gene: TRBV18

CDR3 protein: CASSFSSEQYF
V gene: TRBV5-4

CDR3 protein: CAWKLSPVHEQYF
V gene: TRBV30

CDR3 protein: CAISGTGVRSPLHF
V gene: TRBV6-5

CDR3 protein: CASSESGIPSYEQYF
V gene: TRBV6-1

CDR3 protein: CASRGQGLTNEKLFF
V gene: TRBV27

CDR3 protein: CASSQEATGHRDTEAFF
V gene: TRBV4-2

CDR3 protein: CASSKTGRTDTQYF
V gene: TRBV21-1

CDR3 protein: CASSLGSWLEQYF
V gene: TRBV7-2

CDR3 protein: CASSPPGRGRLDEQYF
V gene: TRBV13

CDR3 protein: CASSTIDRNNQPQHF
V gene: TRBV28

CDR3 protein: CASSLLGSYEQYF
V gene: TRBV28

CDR3 protein: CASSQDPRGSRGDGYTF
V gene: TRBV4-3

CDR3 protein: CASSLGQGPDEQFF
V gene: TRBV5-1

CDR3 protein: CASSSSLGDRGIYEQYF
V gene: TRBV27

CDR3 protein: CASRQAQGNTEAFF
V gene: TRBV4-1

CDR3 protein: CASSPRGERGANEQFF
V gene: TRBV7-9

CDR3 protein: CASSLDQSGRVSYEQYF
V gene: TRBV5-1

CDR3 protein: CASSLGRLGSGNTIYF
V gene: TRBV7-6

CDR3 protein: CASSLTGGDDTF
V gene: TRBV28

CDR3 protein: CASNPTSGSYEQYF
V gene: TRBV27

CDR3 protein: CASSQGPQLLEQYF
V gene: TRBV4-1

CDR3 protein: CASISPETGRGEKLFF
V gene: TRBV7-9

CDR3 protein: CASSPGGGNTEAFF
V gene: TRBV9

CDR3 protein: CASSYSAGIAEKLFF
V gene: TRBV6-5

CDR3 protein: CASSFSGAHNSPLHF
V gene: TRBV11-1

CDR3 protein: CASSYQGQFDTQYF
V gene: TRBV6-5

CDR3 protein: CASSIETGSNYGYTF
V gene: TRBV19

CDR3 protein: CATSREPGFNYGYTF
V gene: TRBV15

CDR3 protein: CASSPTIAGGPHEQFF
V gene: TRBV18

CDR3 protein: CASSSGYSNQPQHF
V gene: TRBV27

CDR3 protein: CASSFAPASIFDTQYF
V gene: TRBV27

CDR3 protein: CASSFVGGSTEAFF
V gene: TRBV27

CDR3 protein: CASSTGQGNLETQYF
V gene: TRBV7-7

CDR3 protein: CASSPNPGTGGIAVNNEQFF
V gene: TRBV7-6

CDR3 protein: CASSQELADEQYF
V gene: TRBV4-1

CDR3 protein: CASSYSYRSLDTEAFF
V gene: TRBV6-5

CDR3 protein: CASSYSRTSGGARFF
V gene: TRBV6-5

CDR3 protein: CASSPTSGVFYEQYF
V gene: TRBV27

CDR3 protein: CASSLRGAGSSYEQYF
V gene: TRBV5-4

CDR3 protein: CASSSGTLYEQYF
V gene: TRBV7-9

CDR3 protein: CASSWGAGAFQETQYF
V gene: TRBV7-2

CDR3 protein: CAKQRQGKTGELFF
V gene: TRBV28

CDR3 protein: CASSPSTGENYGYTF
V gene: TRBV9

CDR3 protein: CASSLGQGLTDTQYF
V gene: TRBV5-5

CDR3 protein: CASSLGSGLAGEGEQFF
V gene: TRBV13

CDR3 protein: CASGPSLEQYF
V gene: TRBV2